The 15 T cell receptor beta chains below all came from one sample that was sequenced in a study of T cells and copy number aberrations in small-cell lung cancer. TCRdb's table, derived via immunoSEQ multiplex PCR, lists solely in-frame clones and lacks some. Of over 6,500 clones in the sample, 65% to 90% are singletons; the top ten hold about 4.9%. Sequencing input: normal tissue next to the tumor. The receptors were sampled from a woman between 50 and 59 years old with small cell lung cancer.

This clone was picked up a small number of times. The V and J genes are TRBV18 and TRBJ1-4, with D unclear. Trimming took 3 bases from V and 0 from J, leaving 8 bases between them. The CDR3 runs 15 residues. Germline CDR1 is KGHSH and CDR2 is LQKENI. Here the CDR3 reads CASSPTSSTNEKLFF. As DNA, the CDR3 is TGTGCCAGCTCACCTACTTCCTCAACTAATGAAAAACTGTTTTTT.

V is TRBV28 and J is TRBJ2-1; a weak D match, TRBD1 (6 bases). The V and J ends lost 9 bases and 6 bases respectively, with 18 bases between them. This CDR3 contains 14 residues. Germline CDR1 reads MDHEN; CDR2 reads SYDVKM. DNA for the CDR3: TGTGCCAGTCGACACTCACAGGGTGTCAATGAGCAGTTCTTC. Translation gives CASRHSQGVNEQFF.

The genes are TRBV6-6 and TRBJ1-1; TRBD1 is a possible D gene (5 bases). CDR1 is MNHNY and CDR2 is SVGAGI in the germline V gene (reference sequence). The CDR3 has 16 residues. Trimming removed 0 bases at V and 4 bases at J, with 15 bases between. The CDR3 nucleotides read TGTGCCAGCAGTTACTCGAAGTCAGGGCGAGGCACTGAAGCTTTCTTT. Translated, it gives CASSYSKSGRGTEAFF.

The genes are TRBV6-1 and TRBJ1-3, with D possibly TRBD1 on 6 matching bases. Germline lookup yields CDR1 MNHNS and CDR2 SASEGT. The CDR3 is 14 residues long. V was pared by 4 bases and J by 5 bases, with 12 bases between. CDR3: CASSGRGQRNTIYF. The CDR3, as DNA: TGTGCCAGCAGTGGACGGGGACAAAGAAACACCATATATTTT.

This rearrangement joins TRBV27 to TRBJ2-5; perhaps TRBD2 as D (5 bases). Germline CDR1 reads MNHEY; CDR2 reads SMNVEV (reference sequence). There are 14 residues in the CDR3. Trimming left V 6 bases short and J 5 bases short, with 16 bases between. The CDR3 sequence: CASSWTPGGETQYF. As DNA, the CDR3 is TGTGCCAGCAGCTGGACCCCAGGCGGGGAGACCCAGTACTTC.

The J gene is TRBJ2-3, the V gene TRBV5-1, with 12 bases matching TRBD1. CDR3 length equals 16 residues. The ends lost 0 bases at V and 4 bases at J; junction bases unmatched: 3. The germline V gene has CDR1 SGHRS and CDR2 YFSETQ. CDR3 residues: CASSLVGTGGADTQYF. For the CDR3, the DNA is TGCGCCAGCAGCTTGGTGGGGACAGGGGGCGCAGATACGCAGTATTTT.

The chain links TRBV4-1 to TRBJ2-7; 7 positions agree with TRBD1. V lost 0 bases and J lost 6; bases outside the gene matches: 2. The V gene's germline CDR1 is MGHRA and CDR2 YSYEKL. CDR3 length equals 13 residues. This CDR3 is CASSQERGLEQYF. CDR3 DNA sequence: TGCGCCAGCAGCCAAGAAAGGGGGCTCGAGCAGTACTTC.

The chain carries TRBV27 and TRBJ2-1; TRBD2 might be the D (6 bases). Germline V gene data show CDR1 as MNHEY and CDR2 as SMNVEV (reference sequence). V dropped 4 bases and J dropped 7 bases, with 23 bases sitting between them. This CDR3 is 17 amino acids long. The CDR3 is CASSYTTSGTFWNEQFF. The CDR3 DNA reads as TGTGCCAGCAGTTACACCACTTCCGGGACTTTCTGGAATGAGCAGTTCTTC.

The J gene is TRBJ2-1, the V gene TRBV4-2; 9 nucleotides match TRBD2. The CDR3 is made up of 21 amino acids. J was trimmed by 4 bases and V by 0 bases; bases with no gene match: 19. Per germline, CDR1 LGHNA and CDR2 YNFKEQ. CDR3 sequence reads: CASSQDWGGLALSGGYNEQFF. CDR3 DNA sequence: TGTGCCAGCAGCCAAGATTGGGGGGGACTAGCCCTAAGCGGGGGTTACAATGAGCAGTTCTTC.

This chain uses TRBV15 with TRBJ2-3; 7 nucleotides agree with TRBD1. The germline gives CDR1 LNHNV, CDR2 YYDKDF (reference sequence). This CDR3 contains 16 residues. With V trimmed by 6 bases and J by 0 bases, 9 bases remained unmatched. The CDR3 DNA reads TGTGCCACCAGTACCCCAAGACAGGGTAGCACAGATACGCAGTATTTT. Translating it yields CATSTPRQGSTDTQYF.

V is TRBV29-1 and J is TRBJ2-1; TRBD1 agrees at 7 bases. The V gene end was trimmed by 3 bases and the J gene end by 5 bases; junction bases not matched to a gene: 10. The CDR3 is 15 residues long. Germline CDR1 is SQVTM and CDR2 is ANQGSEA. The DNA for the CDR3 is TGCAGCGTTGATTTTCTACAGGGGCCTCACAATGAGCAGTTCTTC. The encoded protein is CSVDFLQGPHNEQFF.

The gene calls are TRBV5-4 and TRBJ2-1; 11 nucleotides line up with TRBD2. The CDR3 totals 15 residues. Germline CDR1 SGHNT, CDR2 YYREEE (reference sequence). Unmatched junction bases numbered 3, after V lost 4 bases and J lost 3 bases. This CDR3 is CASSTGLADYNEQFF. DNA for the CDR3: TGTGCCAGCAGCACGGGACTAGCGGACTACAATGAGCAGTTCTTC.

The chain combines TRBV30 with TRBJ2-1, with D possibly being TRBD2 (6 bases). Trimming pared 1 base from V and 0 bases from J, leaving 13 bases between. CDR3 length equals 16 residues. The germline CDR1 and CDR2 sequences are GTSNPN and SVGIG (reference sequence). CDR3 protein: CAWSAADGSSYNEQFF. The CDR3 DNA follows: TGTGCCTGGAGTGCGGCGGACGGGAGCTCCTACAATGAGCAGTTCTTC.

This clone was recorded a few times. CDR3 loop: CASSDTGTSGSGEQFF. CDR3 sequence (DNA): TGTGCCAGCAGTGACACAGGGACTAGCGGGAGCGGTGAGCAGTTCTTC. The V and J genes are TRBV6-4 and TRBJ2-1; 14 bases are a match to TRBD2. This CDR3 is 16 amino acids long. Germline trimming cut 2 bases from V and 9 bases from J; bases unmatched to any gene: 6. Per the germline V gene, CDR1 is MRHNA and CDR2 is SNTAGT.

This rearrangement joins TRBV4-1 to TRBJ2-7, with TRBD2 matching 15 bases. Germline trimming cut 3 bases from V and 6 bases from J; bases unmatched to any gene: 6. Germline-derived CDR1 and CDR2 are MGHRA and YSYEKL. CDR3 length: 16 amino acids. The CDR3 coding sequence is TGCGCCAGCAGCCACCGGACTAGCGGGAGGGTAGTCGAGCAGTACTTC. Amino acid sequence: CASSHRTSGRVVEQYF.